What follows are 22 T cell receptor beta chains derived from one specimen sequenced in a study of regulatory T cells in long-lasting Graves disease. Time point defined: persistent/refractory GD, antithyroid drugs over 5 years with positive TRAb. Preparation of the TCR library used RNA extracted from PBMCs. Relying on iRepertoire HTBI primers and Arm-PCR of CDR3 regions, the team built TCR beta libraries. MiXCR, applied by TCRdb to the multiplex PCR reads, yields one record per CDR3 protein. The sample has hundreds of thousands of distinct CDR3 sequences; roughly 20% are singletons. The sample here was peripheral blood mononuclear cells (PBMCs), taken when the disease was refractory, from a patient treated with antithyroid drugs. The receptor source for this set is a female donor with Graves disease.

This clonotype was seen only once. J is TRBJ2-7 and V is TRBV20-1; TRBD1 aligns across 7 bases. The CDR3 has 13 amino acids. The junction had 5 bases not matched to a gene; V was cut back by 2 bases and J by 4 bases. Germline-derived CDR1 and CDR2 are DFQATT and SNEGSKA (reference sequence). The CDR3 bases are TGCAGTGCTAGAACAGGGGTAGATTACGAGCAGTACTTC. Translating gives CSARTGVDYEQYF.

In this sample, this clonotype turned up many times. V usage is TRBV7-9 and J usage is TRBJ2-7, with 10 bases that match TRBD2. Germline CDR1 is SEHNR and CDR2 is FQNEAQ (reference sequence). V was clipped by 5 bases and J by 1 base; unmatched bases: 8. The CDR3 length is 16 residues. The CDR3 loop is CASSPLSGRGSYEQYF. The CDR3 region has the DNA TGTGCCAGCAGCCCATTGAGCGGGAGGGGATCCTACGAGCAGTACTTC.

Many counts were recorded for this clonotype. V is TRBV6-1 and J is TRBJ2-2; D not resolved. Germline CDR1 is MNHNS and CDR2 is SASEGT. The CDR3 sequence is 14 residues long. V was cut by 7 bases and J by 6 bases, with 15 bases left in between. The chain's CDR3 is CASTPLTAAGELFF. For the CDR3, the DNA is TGTGCCAGCACCCCGTTAACGGCCGCCGGGGAGCTGTTTTTT.

In the case of this clonotype: As the CDR3 is not closed by the conserved phenylalanine or tryptophan, this likely results from a read error. This CDR3 reads CASRDSGSYEQYL. DNA of the CDR3: TGTGCCAGCAGAGATAGCGGCTCCTACGAGCAGTACCTC. The chain has TRBV6-2 or TRBV6-3 and TRBJ2-7, with TRBD2 as a possible D gene (6 bases). CDR1 and CDR2 from the germline V gene are MNHEY and SVGEGT. V dropped 6 bases and J dropped 0 bases, with 9 bases sitting between them. The CDR3 is 13 amino acids.

J is TRBJ2-7 and V is TRBV3-1; 9 bases are a match to TRBD2. This CDR3 has 17 amino acids. Germline loops: CDR1 LGHDT, CDR2 YNNKEL (reference sequence). With 1 base clipped from V and 4 bases from J, the junction kept 11 bases outside the gene matches. The DNA for the CDR3 is TGTGCCAGCAGCCAAGTGCTAGCGGGGATAAACTATTACGAGCAGTACTTC. It is translated as CASSQVLAGINYYEQYF.

This clonotype was seen repeatedly, ten times or more. V usage is TRBV28 and J usage is TRBJ2-7; 9 bases match TRBD2. Germline V gene sequence: CDR1 MDHEN, CDR2 SYDVKM. Trimming cost V 8 bases and J 5 bases; bases outside gene matches: 10. The CDR3 has 14 residues. CDR3 sequence (DNA): TGTGCCAGCCTTTCGGGCGGGAGGGCCCACGAGCAGTACTTC. It specifies CASLSGGRAHEQYF.

This clonotype was observed at least ten times. This chain connects TRBV28 to TRBJ1-1; unclear D gene. V gave up 7 bases and J gave up 10 bases, with 19 bases separating them. CDR3 length: 13 residues. Per the germline V gene, CDR1 is MDHEN and CDR2 is SYDVKM. CDR3 sequence (DNA): TGTGCCAGCAAGGAGGGCCCCCACGCCGCAGCTTTCTTT. Translating it yields CASKEGPHAAAFF. The full variable domain, in which reference TRBV28 and TRBJ1-1 provide the parts outside the CDR3, is DVKVTQSSRYLVKRTGEKVFLECVQDMDHENMFWYRQDPGLGLRLIYFSYDVKMKEKGDIPEGYSVSREKKERFSLILESASTNQTSMYLCASKEGPHAAAFFGQGTRLTVV.

J is TRBJ2-7 and V is TRBV29-1, with 10 bases aligning to TRBD2. The junction had 4 bases not matched to a gene; V was cut back by 6 bases and J by 2 bases. The CDR3 length is 13 residues. In germline, CDR1 is SQVTM, CDR2 ANQGSEA. The CDR3 protein is CSVVGLATYEQYF. CDR3 nucleotides: TGCAGCGTCGTGGGACTAGCGACCTACGAGCAGTACTTC.

This clonotype was seen a handful of times. This rearrangement joins TRBV5-1 to TRBJ2-2; no firm D call. The CDR3 totals 16 residues. Germline CDR1 SGHRS, CDR2 YFSETQ. The germline V and J ends were trimmed by 6 bases and 6 bases, with 21 bases remaining between them. DNA for the CDR3: TGCGCCAGCAAGGCCGGGCAGCCGGAGTTCGCCGGGGAGCTGTTTTTT. It is translated as CASKAGQPEFAGELFF.

This clonotype occurred many times. This chain uses TRBV20-1 with TRBJ2-7; 9 bases map to TRBD2. The V and J ends lost 3 bases and 1 base, in that order; junction bases with no gene match: 10. The V gene's germline CDR1 is DFQATT and CDR2 SNEGSKA (reference sequence). The CDR3 length is 16 residues. The CDR3 reads CSARRGLALLSYEQYF. The DNA for the CDR3 is TGCAGTGCTAGGAGGGGACTAGCCCTTCTTTCCTACGAGCAGTACTTC.

This chain links TRBV11-2 with TRBJ2-7; 7 bases align to TRBD2. J lost 3 bases, V lost 1 base, and 6 bases had no gene match. This CDR3 is built from 15 residues. CDR1 is SGHAT, CDR2 FQNNGV, per germline. The CDR3 loop is CASSLVASGFYEQYF. CDR3 DNA sequence: TGTGCCAGCAGCTTAGTAGCTAGCGGTTTCTACGAGCAGTACTTC.

The chain uses TRBV20-1 and TRBJ1-1; unclear D gene. The V and J ends lost 6 bases and 5 bases respectively, with 10 bases between them. CDR3 length equals 11 residues. Germline V CDR1 and CDR2: DFQATT, SNEGSKA (reference sequence). CDR3 in DNA: TGCAGTGCCGCGGCAGGAACTGAAGCTTTCTTT. This codes for CSAAAGTEAFF.

This chain uses TRBV5-6 with TRBJ2-7; 7 bases map to TRBD1. V lost 1 base, J lost 0 bases, and 4 bases stayed unmatched. The germline V gene encodes CDR1 SGHDT and CDR2 YYEEEE. The CDR3 runs 15 residues. CDR3 in amino acids: CASSLIGDSSYEQYF. CDR3 nucleotides: TGTGCCAGCAGCTTGATCGGGGACAGCTCCTACGAGCAGTACTTC.

This clonotype was seen repeatedly, ten times or more. The V gene is TRBV5-1, the J gene TRBJ2-7; no firm D call. Trimming removed 0 bases at V and 7 bases at J, with 14 bases between. CDR3 size: 14 residues. Germline loops: CDR1 SGHRS, CDR2 YFSETQ. The CDR3 bases are TGCGCCAGCAGCTTGGGTGCAGGTGGGGATGAGCAGTACTTC. Its protein product is CASSLGAGGDEQYF.

In this sample, this clonotype turned up a few times. The gene calls are TRBV10-3 and TRBJ2-2, with 13 positions matching TRBD2. Trimming cost V 8 bases and J 5 bases; bases outside gene matches: 2. Germline CDR1 and CDR2: ENHRY and SYGVKD. The length of the CDR3 is 14 residues. The CDR3 spells CAIETSGRTGELFF. In nucleotides, the CDR3 is TGTGCCATCGAGACTAGCGGGAGGACCGGGGAGCTGTTTTTT.

J is TRBJ2-1 and V is TRBV3-1; perhaps TRBD2 as D (5 bases). Germline V lookup: CDR1 LGHDT, CDR2 YNNKEL (reference sequence). V shed 0 bases and J shed 12 bases, with 18 bases lying between them. The CDR3 runs 15 residues. The CDR3 loop reads CASSQDPLSKAAQFF. The CDR3 coding sequence is TGTGCCAGCAGCCAAGACCCACTCTCTAAAGCGGCGCAGTTCTTC.

In its sample, this clonotype was seen many times. The chain couples TRBV7-9 to TRBJ2-7, with 8 bases identical to TRBD2. The germline gives CDR1 SEHNR, CDR2 FQNEAQ (reference sequence). V lost 6 bases to trimming and J lost 2 bases; unmatched junction nucleotides: 6. The CDR3 length is 14 residues. CDR3 sequence: CASSSPGGPYEQYF. CDR3 DNA sequence: TGTGCCAGCAGTTCCCCGGGAGGGCCCTACGAGCAGTACTTC.

The rearrangement joins TRBV25-1 to TRBJ2-2, with TRBD2 matching over 13 bases. Germline V gene sequence: CDR1 MGHDK, CDR2 SYGVNS. Losses at the gene ends were 4 bases for V and 0 bases for J; bases not matched to a gene: 8. The CDR3 has 19 amino acids. CDR3 protein: CASSGPLAGGVTNTGELFF. CDR3 DNA sequence: TGTGCCAGCAGTGGCCCACTAGCGGGAGGGGTAACGAACACCGGGGAGCTGTTTTTT.

This clonotype was counted ten times or more. The chain uses TRBV29-1 and TRBJ2-4; D not certain. Between the trimmed V and J ends, which lost 0 bases and 0 bases, there was a span of 9 bases. Germline V gene lookup returns CDR1 SQVTM and CDR2 ANQGSEA. The CDR3 length is 15 residues. CDR3 bases: TGCAGCGTTGAAGATTTTGGCCTAGCCAAAAACATTCAGTACTTC. Its translation: CSVEDFGLAKNIQYF.

This clonotype was counted at least ten times. The rearrangement joins TRBV28 to TRBJ1-5; D unclear. Trimming stripped 7 bases from V and 1 base from J, with 14 bases between. CDR3 length: 15 residues. Germline V gene lookup returns CDR1 MDHEN and CDR2 SYDVKM. The CDR3 sequence is CASKTAELSNQPQHF. The CDR3 DNA sequence: TGTGCCAGCAAAACCGCGGAACTAAGCAATCAGCCCCAGCATTTT.

The V gene is TRBV20-1, the J gene TRBJ2-7; the match to TRBD2 covers 9 bases. The CDR3 loop spans 16 amino acids. The junction had 9 bases not matched to a gene; V was cut back by 0 bases and J by 3 bases. The germline V gene has CDR1 DFQATT and CDR2 SNEGSKA (reference sequence). The CDR3, as DNA: TGCAGTGCTAGAGATGGCCTAGCGGGGACCCTCTACGAGCAGTACTTC. This encodes CSARDGLAGTLYEQYF.

J is TRBJ2-7 and V is TRBV7-2; D is unresolved. The V end lost 5 bases, the J end lost 0 bases, and 14 bases lay between the germline ends. The CDR3 covers 15 residues. The V gene's germline CDR1 is SGHTA and CDR2 FQGNSA. CDR3 in amino acids: CASSLQSAISYEQYF. CDR3 DNA sequence: TGTGCCAGCAGCCTCCAGTCGGCTATCTCCTACGAGCAGTACTTC.